These T cell receptor beta chains were read from a single sample in a study of T cell changes during pregnancy in multiple sclerosis. The method was immunoSEQ multiplex PCR; TCRdb's version includes in-frame clones alone and lacks a portion of them. The sample lists 38,000 or so clones; roughly nine tenths were seen once. The material sequenced was CD8+ T cells from peripheral blood mononuclear cells, taken in the first trimester of pregnancy. These receptors were collected from a female donor with multiple sclerosis, enrolled in a pregnancy study. Both conserved end residues are part of each CDR3. D genes are given only for firm matches. Only part of the rows carry a size: once, few, many, or a class if the clone is expanded.

NA,TRBJ2-1,TRBV19,NA,CASSITGYNEQFF,TGTGCCAGTAGTATAACAGGGTACAATGAGCAGTTCTTC
NA,TRBJ2-2,TRBV4-1,NA,CASARDSLTGELFF,TGCGCCAGCGCCAGGGACTCCCTCACCGGGGAGCTGTTTTTT
NA,TRBJ2-7,TRBV5-1,NA,CASGATSSYEQYF,TGCGCCAGCGGAGCGACGAGCTCCTACGAGCAGTACTTC
NA,TRBJ1-2,TRBV7-3,TRBD1,CASSLMGQVDGYTF,TGTGCCAGCAGCTTAATGGGACAGGTGGATGGCTACACCTTC
NA,TRBJ2-5,TRBV6-5,TRBD2,CASSATSGVLETQYF,TGTGCCAGCAGTGCAACTAGCGGGGTTTTGGAGACCCAGTACTTC
NA,TRBJ1-2,TRBV4-1,NA,CASSLPGGPATF,TGCGCCAGCAGCCTCCCGGGGGGACCTGCCACCTTC
once,TRBJ1-2,TRBV9,TRBD1,CASSLMTGSGYTF,TGTGCCAGCAGCCTCATGACAGGGTCTGGCTACACCTTC
NA,TRBJ1-4,TRBV7-9,TRBD1,CASSLEPGQEDNEKLFF,TGTGCCAGCAGCTTAGAACCCGGACAGGAGGATAATGAAAAACTGTTTTTT
few,TRBJ2-6,TRBV6-1,NA,CASSGTSSGANVLTF,TGTGCCAGCAGTGGGACTTCCTCTGGGGCCAACGTCCTGACTTTC
NA,TRBJ2-7,TRBV9,TRBD1,CASSAEDRGDYEQYF,TGTGCCAGCAGCGCCGAAGACAGGGGGGACTACGAGCAGTACTTC
NA,TRBJ2-5,TRBV7-8,TRBD1,CASRLGTGPQETQYF,TGTGCCAGCAGACTTGGGACAGGACCCCAAGAGACCCAGTACTTC
NA,TRBJ2-3,TRBV7-8,TRBD1,CASSLEPTGTGDTDTQYF,TGTGCCAGCAGCTTAGAGCCTACCGGGACAGGGGACACAGATACGCAGTATTTT
few,TRBJ1-1,TRBV19,TRBD1,CASSMGQGTEAFF,TGTGCCAGTAGTATGGGACAGGGCACTGAAGCTTTCTTT
few,TRBJ1-1,TRBV2,TRBD1,CASEGGAEAFF,TGTGCCAGTGAAGGGGGCGCTGAAGCTTTCTTT